Listed below are T cell receptor beta chains from one sample, sequenced in a study of blood T cell repertoires in COVID-19. Some clones are missing from TCRdb's copy, which holds only in-frame ones; the method was immunoSEQ multiplex PCR. The sample lists 250,000 or so clones, around nine tenths occurring once. The sample taken for sequencing was peripheral blood. These receptor sequences come from a man between 40 and 49 years old with active or convalescent COVID-19. Both conserved end residues are part of each CDR3. Part of the rows lack a size; the others show once, few, many or a class for expanded clones.

j_gene: TRBJ1-5
v_gene: TRBV30
abundance: .
len: 14
CDR3aa: CAWSVQTVNQPQHF

j_gene: TRBJ1-2
v_gene: TRBV29-1
abundance: .
len: 15
CDR3aa: CSVEGRDDNPSGYTF

j_gene: TRBJ1-1
v_gene: TRBV5-1
abundance: .
len: 16
CDR3aa: CASSLAGQANQGGAFF

j_gene: TRBJ2-2
v_gene: TRBV19
abundance: .
len: 14
CDR3aa: CASSSLSGTGELFF

j_gene: TRBJ2-3
v_gene: TRBV6-2/TRBV6-3
abundance: .
len: 12
CDR3aa: CASSSTGDTQYF

j_gene: TRBJ1-2
v_gene: TRBV6-5
abundance: .
len: 13
CDR3aa: CASSYSTMDGYTF

j_gene: TRBJ1-6
v_gene: TRBV30
abundance: once
len: 16
CDR3aa: CAWSRSGAFMGSPLHF

j_gene: TRBJ1-1
v_gene: TRBV6-2/TRBV6-3
abundance: .
len: 14
CDR3aa: CASSYGQGASEAFF

j_gene: TRBJ1-6
v_gene: TRBV29-1
abundance: .
len: 12
CDR3aa: CSVGQYNSPLHF

j_gene: TRBJ2-3
v_gene: TRBV28
abundance: .
len: 14
CDR3aa: CASSLGGGRDTQYF

j_gene: TRBJ1-3
v_gene: TRBV9
abundance: .
len: 16
CDR3aa: CASSTEDGTAGNTIYF

j_gene: TRBJ1-2
v_gene: TRBV6-5
abundance: .
len: 13
CDR3aa: CASRVRDRDGYTF

j_gene: TRBJ1-2
v_gene: TRBV4-1
abundance: few
len: 18
CDR3aa: CASSQAGDSRGPLYGYTF

j_gene: TRBJ1-4
v_gene: TRBV7-6
abundance: .
len: 15
CDR3aa: CASSVGASPNEKLFF

j_gene: TRBJ2-7
v_gene: TRBV28
abundance: .
len: 12
CDR3aa: CASSFLAYGQYF

j_gene: TRBJ2-3
v_gene: TRBV19
abundance: .
len: 14
CDR3aa: CASSLAETTDTQYF

j_gene: TRBJ1-5
v_gene: TRBV27
abundance: .
len: 14
CDR3aa: CASSLRGLHQPQHF

j_gene: TRBJ1-4
v_gene: TRBV9
abundance: .
len: 18
CDR3aa: CASSVVFGTNATNEKLFF

j_gene: TRBJ1-5
v_gene: TRBV6-1
abundance: .
len: 16
CDR3aa: CASSERTGGAVQPQHF

j_gene: TRBJ1-2
v_gene: TRBV27
abundance: .
len: 14
CDR3aa: CASRTATGLYGYTF

j_gene: TRBJ1-4
v_gene: TRBV7-3
abundance: .
len: 16
CDR3aa: CASSLTLGGVSEKLFF

j_gene: TRBJ1-4
v_gene: TRBV3-1/TRBV3-2
abundance: .
len: 14
CDR3aa: CASNPRGQDEKLFF

j_gene: TRBJ1-5
v_gene: TRBV19
abundance: few
len: 15
CDR3aa: CASSISSSSNQPQHF

j_gene: TRBJ2-1
v_gene: TRBV7-3
abundance: .
len: 13
CDR3aa: CASSTDSAREQFF

j_gene: TRBJ1-5
v_gene: TRBV20-1
abundance: .
len: 17
CDR3aa: CSASPGTGGRSNQPQHF

j_gene: TRBJ2-2
v_gene: TRBV30
abundance: few
len: 13
CDR3aa: CAWNQQGTGELFF

j_gene: TRBJ2-7
v_gene: TRBV24-1
abundance: .
len: 14
CDR3aa: CATRAGGDYYEQYF

j_gene: TRBJ1-2
v_gene: TRBV10-1
abundance: .
len: 13
CDR3aa: CASSQTGSFGYTF

j_gene: TRBJ1-2
v_gene: TRBV15
abundance: .
len: 12
CDR3aa: CATSSGDRLYTF

j_gene: TRBJ2-1
v_gene: TRBV5-1
abundance: .
len: 17
CDR3aa: CASSLDSDRAPYNEQFF

j_gene: TRBJ2-1
v_gene: TRBV29-1
abundance: once
len: 12
CDR3aa: CSVEGGTNEQFF

j_gene: TRBJ1-5
v_gene: TRBV27
abundance: .
len: 12
CDR3aa: CASSLTGQPQHF

j_gene: TRBJ1-1
v_gene: TRBV2
abundance: .
len: 13
CDR3aa: CASKQEPETEAFF

j_gene: TRBJ2-2
v_gene: TRBV7-9
abundance: .
len: 14
CDR3aa: CASRREIVAGELFF

j_gene: TRBJ1-2
v_gene: TRBV5-5
abundance: .
len: 14
CDR3aa: CASSPRQGNYGYTF

j_gene: TRBJ1-2
v_gene: TRBV14
abundance: once
len: 15
CDR3aa: CASSRLGQDNYGYTF

j_gene: TRBJ2-1
v_gene: TRBV9
abundance: .
len: 15
CDR3aa: CASSAGLKGYNEQFF

j_gene: TRBJ2-7
v_gene: TRBV6-2/TRBV6-3
abundance: .
len: 17
CDR3aa: CASSLKLSGTALYEQYF

j_gene: TRBJ2-3
v_gene: TRBV19
abundance: .
len: 15
CDR3aa: CASRLSSLVPDTQYF

j_gene: TRBJ2-2
v_gene: TRBV6-5
abundance: few
len: 15
CDR3aa: CASNIRGLGTGELFF

j_gene: TRBJ1-2
v_gene: TRBV2
abundance: once
len: 13
CDR3aa: CASSELGADGYTF

j_gene: TRBJ1-2
v_gene: TRBV6-6
abundance: .
len: 13
CDR3aa: CASSQRTYYGYTF

j_gene: TRBJ2-5
v_gene: TRBV5-1
abundance: .
len: 14
CDR3aa: CASSPGTVQETQYF

j_gene: TRBJ2-1
v_gene: TRBV7-3
abundance: .
len: 14
CDR3aa: CASSLGQGGNEQFF

j_gene: TRBJ2-1
v_gene: TRBV2
abundance: .
len: 14
CDR3aa: CASRGTSAYNEQFF

j_gene: TRBJ1-5
v_gene: TRBV3-1/TRBV3-2
abundance: .
len: 15
CDR3aa: CASSQTGEGNQPQHF

j_gene: TRBJ2-7
v_gene: TRBV29-1
abundance: .
len: 13
CDR3aa: CSVEEVAGYEQYF

j_gene: TRBJ2-4
v_gene: TRBV24-1
abundance: .
len: 13
CDR3aa: CATSGGSKNIQYF